Presented here are 27 T cell receptor beta chains from one specimen sequenced in a study of patients and donors after allogeneic stem cell transplantation. MiXCR, run by TCRdb on the RT-PCR reads, gives a single entry per CDR3 protein. The repertoire holds some 880,000 distinct CDR3 sequences, with approximately 19% as singletons. Input material: blood, either unsorted or a sorted T cell fraction (not recorded which). Receptors originate from a human donor who was either an allogeneic HSCT recipient or a stem cell or donor lymphocyte infusion donor (not recorded which). It is not recorded whose cells these are; they may come from a transplant donor.

This clonotype showed up just a few times. CDR3 nucleotides: TGTGCCAGTCGGGGGGACAGGGATCAGCCCCAGCATTTT. Residues: CASRGDRDQPQHF. The chain carries TRBV6-1 and TRBJ1-5; TRBD1 matches at 9 bases. Per the germline V gene, CDR1 is MNHNS and CDR2 is SASEGT. With V trimmed by 9 bases and J by 5 bases, 5 bases remained unmatched. This CDR3 has 13 amino acids.

This clonotype was recorded a few times. The V gene is TRBV5-6, the J gene TRBJ2-7; 7 nucleotides match TRBD1. Germline CDR1 SGHDT, CDR2 YYEEEE. Trimming removed 2 bases from V and 1 base from J; junction bases left unmatched: 12. The CDR3 is 17 residues long. CDR3 amino acids: CASSFTLGTGDSYEQYF. In nucleotides, the CDR3 is TGTGCCAGCAGCTTCACGTTGGGAACAGGGGATTCCTACGAGCAGTACTTC.

This clonotype was recorded many times. The chain recombines TRBV15 with TRBJ1-1, with 8 bases matching TRBD1. With V trimmed by 4 bases and J by 3 bases, 4 bases remained unmatched. The germline V gene has CDR1 LNHNV and CDR2 YYDKDF (reference sequence). The CDR3 is made up of 14 amino acids. The CDR3 spells CATSTQTGDTEAFF. DNA for the CDR3: TGTGCCACCAGCACCCAGACAGGGGACACTGAAGCTTTCTTT. Full variable domain (rest looked up from reference TRBV15 and TRBJ1-1): DAMVIQNPRYQVTQFGKPVTLSCSQTLNHNVMYWYQQKSSQAPKLLFHYYDKDFNNEADTPDNFQSRRPNTSFCFLDIRSPGLGDTAMYLCATSTQTGDTEAFFGQGTRLTVV.

DNA for the CDR3: TGTGCCAGCAGCACCTTTGGGGAATGGCCCAATTCACCCCTCCACTTT. Protein sequence: CASSTFGEWPNSPLHF. The rearrangement links TRBV27 to TRBJ1-6; unclear D gene. This CDR3 spans 16 amino acids. The V and J ends lost 6 bases and 7 bases respectively, with 19 bases between them. Germline loops: CDR1 MNHEY, CDR2 SMNVEV (reference sequence).

The rearrangement links TRBV2 to TRBJ1-1, with 9 bases identical to TRBD1. CDR1 is SNHLY and CDR2 is FYNNEI in the germline V gene. The length of the CDR3 is 15 residues. With V trimmed by 4 bases and J by 1 base, 4 bases remained unmatched. The CDR3: CASSGNRGQNTEAFF. Here the CDR3 DNA reads TGTGCCAGCAGTGGCAACAGGGGGCAGAACACTGAAGCTTTCTTT.

This clonotype was counted a few times. This chain links TRBV6-2 or TRBV6-3 with TRBJ2-5, with D unresolved. The germline gives CDR1 MNHEY, CDR2 SVGEGT. CDR3 length equals 15 residues. The V end was cut by 5 bases, the J end by 4 bases, with 17 bases between. CDR3 residues: CASSHPPRWGETQYF. The CDR3 region has the DNA TGTGCCAGCAGTCACCCCCCCCGGTGGGGAGAGACCCAGTACTTC.

The chain employs TRBV24-1 and TRBJ2-1, with D possibly TRBD1 on 6 matching bases. From germline, CDR1 is KGHDR and CDR2 SFDVKD. The CDR3 sequence is 14 residues long. The V gene lost 0 bases and the J gene lost 6 bases, with 8 bases spanning the gap. The CDR3, as DNA: TGTGCCACCAGTGATTTGGTAGGGGGCAATGAGCAGTTCTTC. It specifies CATSDLVGGNEQFF.

The gene calls are TRBV20-1 and TRBJ2-2; D is possibly TRBD1 (5 bases). Trimming shortened V by 2 bases and J by 3 bases, and 10 bases separated the two germline ends. Germline values: CDR1 DFQATT, CDR2 SNEGSKA (reference sequence). The CDR3 extends over 14 amino acids. This chain's CDR3 is CSARLGPYTGELFF. CDR3 bases: TGCAGTGCTAGATTGGGGCCCTACACCGGGGAGCTGTTTTTT.

The CDR3: CASSAGQRTNEKLFF. CDR3 DNA: TGTGCCAGCAGCGCCGGACAGAGAACTAATGAAAAACTGTTTTTT. The chain is built from TRBV9 and TRBJ1-4; weak D call: TRBD1 (6 bases). Per the germline V gene, CDR1 is SGDLS and CDR2 is YYNGEE. The CDR3 contains 15 residues. Deletions cut 3 bases from V and 1 base from J, with 10 bases between.

This clonotype was found a few times. The genes are TRBV20-1 and TRBJ1-2; unclear D gene. The CDR3 length is 15 residues. The germline V gene has CDR1 DFQATT and CDR2 SNEGSKA (reference sequence). Trimming removed 5 bases at V and 3 bases at J, with 19 bases between. CDR3 bases: TGCAGTGCTGGACTAGCGATGGGAGGGTACTATGGCTACACCTTC. Its translation: CSAGLAMGGYYGYTF.

The V and J genes are TRBV5-1 and TRBJ1-2; TRBD1 matches at 9 bases. J was trimmed by 8 bases and V by 2 bases; bases with no gene match: 10. This CDR3 has 15 amino acids. Germline lookup yields CDR1 SGHRS and CDR2 YFSETQ. The CDR3 DNA is TGCGCCAGCAGCTTACGGGACAGGGAACCAGGAGGCTACACCTTC. Translated: CASSLRDREPGGYTF.

This clonotype was observed a handful of times. The V and J genes are TRBV27 and TRBJ1-5, with D maybe TRBD1 (5 bases). The CDR3 is made up of 15 amino acids. CDR1 is MNHEY, CDR2 SMNVEV, per germline (reference sequence). Deletions cut 6 bases from V and 0 bases from J, with 12 bases between. CDR3 sequence reads: CASSAGTVSNQPQHF. The CDR3 nucleotides read TGTGCCAGCAGCGCCGGGACGGTTAGCAATCAGCCCCAGCATTTT.

The chain joins TRBV7-6 to TRBJ1-4; D unresolved. Trimming removed 5 bases from V and 3 bases from J, with 4 bases in between. The CDR3 sequence is 12 residues long. Germline CDR1 SGHVS, CDR2 FNYEAQ. The CDR3 loop reads CASSTPNEKLFF. The CDR3 DNA reads as TGTGCCAGCAGCACCCCTAATGAAAAACTGTTTTTT.

This clonotype was seen only a few times. The V gene is TRBV12-3 or TRBV12-4, the J gene TRBJ1-5; D is unclear. CDR3 length equals 13 residues. V lost 3 bases and J lost 4, with 7 bases in between. The CDR3 DNA reads as TGTGCCAGCAGTTTTCGGGTTAATCAGCCCCAGCATTTT. Its protein product is CASSFRVNQPQHF.

The rearrangement links TRBV20-1 to TRBJ2-5; 8 bases fit TRBD1. The CDR3 sequence is 16 residues long. The V gene end was trimmed by 1 base and the J gene end by 4 bases; junction bases not matched to a gene: 11. Germline CDR1 reads DFQATT; CDR2 reads SNEGSKA (reference sequence). CDR3 coding DNA: TGCAGTGCTAGAGCCCCCGGACAGGGAACGGGAGAGACCCAGTACTTC. It codes for CSARAPGQGTGETQYF.

The chain is built from TRBV29-1 and TRBJ2-5; D remains unclear. V lost 7 bases, J lost 5 bases, and 17 bases lay in between. The germline CDR1 and CDR2 sequences are SQVTM and ANQGSEA. The CDR3 contains 13 residues. The CDR3: CSAAPGLPETQYF. CDR3 nucleotide sequence: TGCAGCGCCGCCCCCGGGTTACCGGAGACCCAGTACTTC.

This clonotype was found a few times. The chain carries TRBV12-3 or TRBV12-4 and TRBJ2-3; TRBD2 might be the D (5 bases). The CDR3 totals 14 residues. Trimming took off 7 bases at V and 0 bases at J, with 11 bases between the two ends. For the CDR3, the DNA is TGTGCCAGCACTCCGGACTTTAGCACAGATACGCAGTATTTT. Translation: CASTPDFSTDTQYF.

This clonotype was found a few times. The chain is built from TRBV7-6 and TRBJ2-7; D gene unclear. Trimming stripped 1 base from V and 5 bases from J, with 9 bases between. There are 13 residues in the CDR3. The germline V gene encodes CDR1 SGHVS and CDR2 FNYEAQ. The CDR3, as DNA: TGTGCCAGCAGCTTAGGTCAGGCAAACGAGCAGTACTTC. Translated, it gives CASSLGQANEQYF.

This chain joins TRBV5-1 and TRBJ1-2, with D possibly TRBD1 on 6 matching bases. CDR3 length: 14 amino acids. V was shortened by 0 bases and J by 8 bases, with 14 bases between the two germline ends. The V gene's germline CDR1 is SGHRS and CDR2 YFSETQ. Here the CDR3 DNA reads TGCGCCAGCAGCTTGGCCTCCAGGGGAGAAGGCTACACCTTC. Protein product: CASSLASRGEGYTF.

The rearrangement uses TRBV7-9 and TRBJ2-7; no definite D call. The V end was cut by 0 bases, the J end by 2 bases, with 8 bases between. Germline V gene sequence: CDR1 SEHNR, CDR2 FQNEAQ (reference sequence). The CDR3 runs to 14 residues. The CDR3: CASSLAQVAYEQYF. CDR3 nucleotides: TGTGCCAGCAGCTTAGCGCAAGTCGCCTACGAGCAGTACTTC.

The chain employs TRBV28 and TRBJ2-7; D is ambiguous. Germline V gene data show CDR1 as MDHEN and CDR2 as SYDVKM. The CDR3 consists of 12 residues. CDR3 sequence (DNA): TGTTGCTCGGCCACACGGACCTACGAGCAGTACTTC. It translates to CCSATRTYEQYF. Full variable domain (missing parts from reference TRBV28 and TRBJ2-7): DVKVTQSSRYLVKRTGEKVFLECVQDMDHENMFWYRQDPGLGLRLIYFSYDVKMKEKGDIPEGYSVSREKKERFSLILESASTNQTSMYLCCSATRTYEQYFGPGTRLTVT.

This clonotype was detected a few times. This chain links TRBV4-1 with TRBJ2-5; 12 bases are shared with TRBD2. V shed 4 bases and J 1 base; nucleotides not matched to a gene: 4. Germline V gives CDR1 MGHRA, CDR2 YSYEKL. The CDR3 has 16 amino acids. CDR3: CASSRLLAGGQETQYF. CDR3 bases: TGCGCCAGCAGCCGATTACTAGCGGGGGGCCAAGAGACCCAGTACTTC.

There are a few counts of this clonotype. The CDR3 DNA reads as TGTGCCAGCAGAGACCCAGGGGGGGAGACCCAGTACTTC. This encodes CASRDPGGETQYF. This chain connects TRBV2 to TRBJ2-5; maybe TRBD1 (7 bases). Germline-derived CDR1 and CDR2 are SNHLY and FYNNEI. Trimming stripped 6 bases from V and 5 bases from J, with 13 bases between. The CDR3 sequence is 13 residues long.

This clonotype was picked up a small number of times. The chain links TRBV10-3 to TRBJ1-1; D not certain. This CDR3 is built from 15 residues. Per germline, CDR1 ENHRY and CDR2 SYGVKD. Trimming shortened V by 4 bases and J by 0 bases, and 12 bases separated the two germline ends. The chain's CDR3 is CAISALRLLNTEAFF. CDR3 in DNA: TGTGCCATCAGTGCCTTGAGACTCTTGAACACTGAAGCTTTCTTT.

There are a few counts of this clonotype. This sequence joins TRBV5-1 and TRBJ2-5, with TRBD2 matching 10 bases. Germline-derived CDR1 and CDR2 are SGHRS and YFSETQ. With V trimmed by 5 bases and J by 0 bases, 4 bases remained unmatched. This CDR3 contains 15 residues. CDR3 region: CASSRAGGNQETQYF. Here the CDR3 DNA reads TGCGCCAGCAGTCGAGCGGGAGGGAACCAAGAGACCCAGTACTTC.

The rearrangement uses TRBV4-2 and TRBJ2-2; D gene uncertain. The V end lost 2 bases, the J end lost 6 bases, and 10 bases lay between the germline ends. The CDR3 is made up of 14 amino acids. Looked up from germline, CDR1 is LGHNA and CDR2 is YNFKEQ. The CDR3 nucleotides read TGTGCCAGCAGCCAAAACCATCGGGCCGGGGAGCTGTTTTTT. Translated, it gives CASSQNHRAGELFF.

This clonotype was seen many times. The chain recombines TRBV19 with TRBJ2-3; the D is unclear. The CDR3 runs to 14 residues. Germline CDR1 and CDR2: LNHDA and SQIVND (reference sequence). Trimming cost V 5 bases and J 0 bases, with 9 bases left between them. The CDR3 sequence is CASSDAGSTDTQYF. The CDR3 DNA follows: TGTGCCAGTAGTGACGCAGGAAGCACAGATACGCAGTATTTT.